This T cell receptor (beta chain) was sequenced for a study of T cell responses to AZD1222 COVID-19 vaccine. General observations from the study: Repertoires were collected only later (after the peak T cell response had occurred). Of the AZD1222 recipients, only five to seven were seropositive at baseline. It should be noted that donors were predominantly white British and more often female, and clonal diversity was possibly underestimated.

Germline loops: CDR1 MNHEY, CDR2 SVGAGI. This CDR3 is 13 amino acids long. V was pared by 0 bases and J by 6 bases, with 8 bases between. Worth noting for this clone: The antigen is unknown.

Libraries were prepared by immunoSEQ multiplex PCR; TCRdb keeps only in-frame clonotypes and omits some of them. Of around 140,000 clones listed, 91% are singletons. The origin of this receptor is an adult who received the AZD1222 COVID-19 vaccine. The chain links TRBV6-5 to TRBJ1-2, with D unresolved. The specimen was peripheral blood, collected 28 days after the second AZD1222 dose. The CDR3 reads CASSYSEGDGYTF. In nucleotides, the CDR3 is TGTGCCAGCAGTTACTCGGAAGGCGATGGCTACACCTTC.